This T cell receptor beta chain was sequenced for a study of CD8 T cells in Susac syndrome. Regarding this clonotype: One junction end disagrees with the germline gene, perhaps due to a read error.

RNA totalling about 0.45 to 1 ug underwent reverse transcription with random hexamers. The TCR beta CDR3 was amplified by immunoSEQ multiplex PCR across 54 Vbeta, 13 Jbeta. Via MiXCR, TCRdb re-called the immunoSEQ multiplex PCR reads, giving one row per CDR3 protein. The sample holds just over 300,000 distinct CDR3 sequences, 92% seen once. Per germline, CDR1 SGDLS and CDR2 YYNGEE. There are 18 residues in the CDR3. In blood CD8+ and CD4+ T cells, TCR beta underwent sequencing. Included as multiple sclerosis controls were treatment-naive patients who had stable or active relapsing-remitting disease. Negative isolation was used for CD8+ and CD4+ T cells, and FACS enrichment was applied to TEMRA cells.

The sample comprised CD4+ T cells from PBMCs. The receptor comes from a human donor with multiple sclerosis. V is TRBV9 and J is TRBJ2-5; the match to TRBD2 covers 8 bases. The CDR3 coding sequence is TGTGCCAGCAGCACCCGGGGGGGGCTTAGCGGGACCCAAGGGACCCAGTACTTC. Its protein is CASSTRGGLSGTQGTQYF.